This is a list of T cell receptor beta chains from one sample in a study of STAT5B mutations in CD4+ large granular lymphocyte leukemia. TCRdb's table, derived via immunoSEQ multiplex PCR, lists solely in-frame clones and lacks some. Of about 40,000 clones listed, around 81% are singletons. Sequenced input: CD4+ T cells from blood buffy coats. Receptors originate from a human donor in good health. The CDR3 runs from the conserved cysteine through the conserved F or W. D genes are given only for firm matches. Where a row states a size, it is once, few, many or the class of an expanded clone; other rows omit it.

v_gene	j_gene	d_gene	abundance	CDR3aa	CDR3nt
TRBV7-3	TRBJ2-2	TRBD2	-	CASSLTWNGLLRGDGELFF	TGTGCCAGCAGCTTAACCTGGAATGGGTTATTGCGGGGGGACGGGGAGCTGTTTTTT
TRBV5-4	TRBJ2-7	TRBD2	-	CASSPTRLAGSEQYF	TGTGCCAGCAGCCCGACCCGACTAGCGGGAAGCGAGCAGTACTTC
TRBV29-1	TRBJ2-2	-	-	CSVDGANTGELFF	TGCAGCGTTGACGGTGCGAACACCGGGGAGCTGTTTTTT
TRBV2	TRBJ1-1	-	few	CASSESTEAFF	TGTGCCAGCAGTGAGAGCACTGAAGCTTTCTTT
TRBV10-3	TRBJ2-7	-	once	CAISGSADYEQYF	TGTGCCATCAGTGGGTCCGCAGACTACGAGCAGTACTTC
TRBV7-2	TRBJ2-3	TRBD1	-	CASSLKAGTGMPSDTQYF	TGTGCCAGCAGCTTAAAAGCCGGGACAGGGATGCCCTCAGATACGCAGTATTTT
TRBV19	TRBJ2-3	TRBD2	-	CATRTSGSPSTDTQYF	TGTGCCACTAGGACTAGCGGGAGCCCTAGCACAGATACGCAGTATTTT
TRBV19	TRBJ1-1	-	-	CASSLGGRRNTEAFF	TGTGCCAGTAGTCTAGGGGGGCGAAGGAACACTGAAGCTTTCTTT
TRBV7-7	TRBJ2-2	-	-	CASSLGRQVTGELFF	TGTGCCAGCAGCTTAGGGCGACAGGTCACCGGGGAGCTGTTTTTT
TRBV27	TRBJ2-7	TRBD1	-	CASRRQGSHEQYF	TGTGCCAGCCGACGACAGGGATCCCACGAGCAGTACTTC
TRBV4-3	TRBJ2-3	-	-	CASSPSAVADTQYF	TGCGCCAGCAGCCCTTCGGCGGTGGCAGATACGCAGTATTTT
TRBV10-2	TRBJ2-1	TRBD2	-	CASSERGGRAFF	TGCGCCAGCAGTGAAAGAGGCGGGAGGGCCTTCTTC
TRBV7-9	TRBJ2-2	TRBD1	-	CASSPKWWDRDTGELFF	TGTGCCAGCAGCCCGAAATGGTGGGACAGGGATACCGGGGAGCTGTTTTTT
TRBV11-2	TRBJ1-1	TRBD1	-	CASSFRRTGADMNTEAFF	TGTGCCAGCAGCTTCCGGAGGACAGGGGCAGATATGAACACTGAAGCTTTCTTT
TRBV27	TRBJ2-7	-	-	CASSPRGGPYEQYF	TGTGCCAGCAGTCCTCGCGGAGGGCCCTACGAGCAGTACTTC
TRBV19	TRBJ2-1	-	-	CASSIRESQFF	TGTGCCAGTAGTATTAGGGAGTCGCAGTTCTTC
TRBV6-5	TRBJ1-1	-	-	CASRSRAGSEAFF	TGTGCCAGCAGGAGCAGGGCTGGGTCTGAAGCTTTCTTT
TRBV30	TRBJ1-1	TRBD1	-	CAWSTGGSTGEAFF	TGTGCCTGGAGTACAGGGGGTTCCACTGGTGAAGCTTTCTTT
TRBV5-1	TRBJ2-3	TRBD2	-	CASSLSTSGAIGTQYF	TGCGCCAGCAGCTTGAGCACTAGCGGGGCTATAGGTACGCAGTATTTT
TRBV6-5	TRBJ2-5	TRBD1	-	CASSTQGRETQYF	TGTGCCAGCAGTACACAGGGGCGGGAGACCCAGTACTTC
TRBV4-1	TRBJ2-2	TRBD1	once	CASSQDESSRGLGGELFF	TGCGCCAGCAGCCAAGATGAATCGAGCAGGGGGCTTGGCGGGGAGCTGTTTTTT
TRBV13	TRBJ1-3	-	once	CASSSTFGGNSGNTIYF	TGTGCCAGCAGCTCAACTTTTGGGGGAAACTCTGGAAACACCATATATTTT
TRBV5-5	TRBJ2-7	-	-	CASSRLGPPEDEQYF	TGTGCCAGCAGCCGTCTTGGACCCCCAGAGGACGAGCAGTACTTC
TRBV9	TRBJ2-6	-	once	CASGWGDPYSGANVLTF	TGTGCCAGTGGTTGGGGCGATCCCTACTCTGGGGCCAACGTCCTGACTTTC
TRBV19	TRBJ1-2	-	-	CASSPGQPLYGYTF	TGTGCCAGTAGTCCCGGACAGCCCCTCTATGGCTACACCTTC
TRBV11-2	TRBJ2-3	TRBD1	-	CASSVWGIPTGGNRNTQYF	TGTGCCAGCAGCGTATGGGGGATCCCGACAGGGGGCAATAGGAATACGCAGTATTTT
TRBV5-1	TRBJ2-3	TRBD2	-	CASSSRTSGGGTDTQYF	TGCGCCAGCAGCTCCCGGACTAGCGGGGGCGGGACAGATACGCAGTATTTT
TRBV5-8	TRBJ1-6	TRBD1	-	CASSFRQGAFSPLHF	TGTGCCAGCAGCTTTCGGCAGGGGGCCTTTTCACCCCTCCACTTT
TRBV5-5	TRBJ2-1	-	-	CASSGRHGDNEQFF	TGTGCCAGCAGCGGCCGACACGGGGACAATGAGCAGTTCTTC
TRBV15	TRBJ2-7	-	-	CATSRGSADSSYEQYF	TGTGCCACCAGCAGAGGATCTGCAGACAGCTCCTACGAGCAGTACTTC
TRBV30	TRBJ1-6	-	-	CAGTNGLLSSYNSPLHF	TGTGCTGGTACAAATGGACTTTTGAGCTCCTATAATTCACCCCTCCACTTT
TRBV27	TRBJ1-5	-	-	CASSWEGRSNQPQHF	TGTGCCAGCAGTTGGGAAGGAAGGAGCAATCAGCCCCAGCATTTT
TRBV5-8	TRBJ2-5	-	-	CASSLVRSQETQYF	TGTGCCAGCAGCTTGGTGAGGTCCCAAGAGACCCAGTACTTC
TRBV18	TRBJ1-5	-	-	CASSPPNQPQHF	TGTGCCAGCTCACCACCCAATCAGCCCCAGCATTTT
TRBV7-9	TRBJ1-1	TRBD1	-	CASSSTGEAFF	TGTGCCAGCAGCTCGACAGGGGAAGCTTTCTTT
TRBV7-9	TRBJ1-4	-	few	CASSLPAGVEKLFF	TGTGCCAGCAGCCTACCAGCGGGGGTTGAAAAACTGTTTTTT
TRBV30	TRBJ2-5	-	once	CAWRGVTPGETQYF	TGTGCCTGGCGGGGAGTGACCCCCGGTGAGACCCAGTACTTC
TRBV27	TRBJ1-4	-	-	CASSLSSRSGEKLFF	TGTGCCAGCAGTTTATCGTCGCGGTCGGGAGAAAAACTGTTTTTT
TRBV4-3	TRBJ2-7	-	-	CASSQDSNSYEQYF	TGCGCCAGCAGCCAAGATTCTAACTCCTACGAGCAGTACTTC
TRBV11-2	TRBJ2-7	-	-	CASSLAGGHDSYEQYF	TGTGCCAGCAGCTTAGCGGGGGGCCATGACTCCTACGAGCAGTACTTC
TRBV11-2	TRBJ1-4	-	-	CASSLNPGAYEKLFF	TGTGCCAGCAGCTTAAACCCGGGGGCGTATGAAAAACTGTTTTTT
TRBV27	TRBJ1-1	-	-	CASSLLGGTEAFF	TGTGCCAGCAGTTTACTTGGGGGCACTGAAGCTTTCTTT
TRBV2	TRBJ1-2	-	once	CASSGGRYGYTF	TGTGCCAGCAGCGGAGGGAGGTATGGCTACACCTTC
TRBV6-1	TRBJ2-2	TRBD2	-	CASSDGGGVTGELFF	TGTGCCAGCAGTGATGGCGGGGGGGTCACCGGGGAGCTGTTTTTT
TRBV20-1	TRBJ2-7	-	-	CSASPLYEQYF	TGCAGTGCTAGTCCACTCTACGAGCAGTACTTC
TRBV7-2	TRBJ2-5	TRBD2	few	CASRASGETQYF	TGTGCCAGCAGAGCTAGCGGGGAGACCCAGTACTTC
TRBV7-2	TRBJ2-7	-	-	CASSTYVGQQYF	TGTGCCAGCAGCACTTACGTGGGACAGCAGTACTTC
TRBV4-3	TRBJ1-2	-	-	CASSQDLGQRGSYGYTF	TGCGCCAGCAGCCAAGATTTAGGGCAGAGAGGATCCTATGGCTACACCTTC
TRBV7-3	TRBJ2-5	-	-	CASSLDTVETQYF	TGTGCCAGCAGCTTAGATACAGTAGAGACCCAGTACTTC
TRBV19	TRBJ1-1	TRBD1	few	CASSSPGQLNTEAFF	TGTGCCAGTAGTAGCCCGGGACAGCTGAACACTGAAGCTTTCTTT
TRBV28	TRBJ2-7	-	-	CASSSEGRGDYEQYF	TGTGCCAGCAGTTCGGAGGGCAGGGGCGACTACGAGCAGTACTTC
TRBV18	TRBJ1-1	-	-	CASSEQYEAFF	TGTGCCAGCTCTGAACAGTATGAAGCTTTCTTT
TRBV5-1	TRBJ2-2	TRBD2	-	CASSLGASGRAYTGELFF	TGCGCCAGCAGCTTGGGAGCTAGCGGGAGGGCCTATACCGGGGAGCTGTTTTTT
TRBV12-5	TRBJ1-2	-	few	CASGLVRQVYGYTF	TGTGCTAGTGGTTTGGTACGGCAGGTTTACGGCTACACCTTC